This is a list of T cell receptor beta chains from one sample in a study of identical twins. TCRdb analysed the 5' RACE reads with MiXCR anew, one entry per CDR3 protein. This sample has hundreds of thousands of distinct CDR3 sequences, with roughly 18% found just once. This sample also belongs to another study, concerning T cells expressing NK-cell markers.

Specimen: PBMCs. The origin of the receptors is a woman under 30 in good health. Both conserved end residues are part of each CDR3. A D gene is named only where the DNA matches it firmly. Clone size is stated in some rows and not others, as once, few, many or a class when expanded.

CDR3 protein: CASSQDGTGGREQYF
CDR3 DNA: TGCGCCAGCAGCCAAGATGGGACAGGGGGACGCGAGCAGTACTTC
clone size: -
V gene: TRBV4-3
D gene: TRBD1
J gene: TRBJ2-7

CDR3 protein: CASSLGSMKEQYF
CDR3 DNA: TGCGCCAGCAGCTTGGGTTCTATGAAGGAGCAGTACTTC
clone size: -
V gene: TRBV5-1
D gene: -
J gene: TRBJ2-7

CDR3 protein: CSASRISSKKYEQYF
CDR3 DNA: TGCAGTGCCTCCCGGATCTCGTCCAAGAAATACGAGCAGTACTTC
clone size: -
V gene: TRBV20-1
D gene: -
J gene: TRBJ2-7

CDR3 protein: CAISDKGAGSPLHF
CDR3 DNA: TGTGCCATCAGTGATAAGGGGGCAGGTTCACCCCTCCACTTT
clone size: -
V gene: TRBV10-3
D gene: TRBD1
J gene: TRBJ1-6

CDR3 protein: CASSLETGLTFF
CDR3 DNA: TGCGCCAGCAGCTTGGAAACAGGGTTGACTTTCTTT
clone size: -
V gene: TRBV5-1
D gene: -
J gene: TRBJ1-1

CDR3 protein: CASSKQPGLAAYNEQFF
CDR3 DNA: TGTGCCAGCAGCAAGCAACCGGGACTAGCGGCATACAATGAGCAGTTCTTC
clone size: few
V gene: TRBV3-1
D gene: TRBD2
J gene: TRBJ2-1

CDR3 protein: CASSYFPGQGKQETQYF
CDR3 DNA: TGTGCCAGCAGTTACTTCCCCGGACAGGGCAAACAAGAGACCCAGTACTTC
clone size: few
V gene: TRBV6-5
D gene: TRBD1
J gene: TRBJ2-5

CDR3 protein: CASSGITGDQPQHF
CDR3 DNA: TGTGCCAGCAGTGGGATCACAGGGGATCAGCCCCAGCATTTT
clone size: -
V gene: TRBV2
D gene: TRBD1
J gene: TRBJ1-5

CDR3 protein: CASSPSNYEQYF
CDR3 DNA: TGTGCCAGCAGCCCCTCCAACTACGAGCAGTACTTC
clone size: -
V gene: TRBV3-1
D gene: -
J gene: TRBJ2-7

CDR3 protein: CSALGSSYNEQFF
CDR3 DNA: TGCAGTGCCCTGGGTAGCTCCTACAATGAGCAGTTCTTC
clone size: few
V gene: TRBV20-1
D gene: -
J gene: TRBJ2-1

CDR3 protein: CASSAMTSGSTDTQYF
CDR3 DNA: TGTGCCAGCAGCGCGATGACTAGCGGGAGCACAGATACGCAGTATTTT
clone size: -
V gene: TRBV5-6
D gene: TRBD2
J gene: TRBJ2-3

CDR3 protein: CASSTLRTGNTDTQYF
CDR3 DNA: TGTGCCAGCAGCACCCTAAGGACAGGGAACACAGATACGCAGTATTTT
clone size: -
V gene: TRBV7-9
D gene: TRBD1
J gene: TRBJ2-3

CDR3 protein: CEKTHRSYEQYF
CDR3 DNA: TGCGAAAAGACTCACCGCTCCTACGAGCAGTACTTC
clone size: few
V gene: TRBV7-9
D gene: -
J gene: TRBJ2-7

CDR3 protein: CAISEGTGYGYTF
CDR3 DNA: TGTGCCATCAGTGAGGGGACAGGCTATGGCTACACCTTC
clone size: few
V gene: TRBV10-3
D gene: TRBD1
J gene: TRBJ1-2

CDR3 protein: CASSSFSGGLYNEQFF
CDR3 DNA: TGTGCCAGCAGTTCCTTTAGCGGGGGCCTCTACAATGAGCAGTTCTTC
clone size: -
V gene: TRBV12-3/TRBV12-4
D gene: TRBD2
J gene: TRBJ2-1

CDR3 protein: CASSLGLAVDTQYF
CDR3 DNA: TGCGCCAGCAGCTTGGGACTAGCAGTAGATACGCAGTATTTT
clone size: few
V gene: TRBV5-1
D gene: TRBD2
J gene: TRBJ2-3

CDR3 protein: CSALLPGGNTEAFF
CDR3 DNA: TGCAGTGCCCTCCTGCCGGGGGGGAACACTGAAGCTTTCTTT
clone size: -
V gene: TRBV20-1
D gene: -
J gene: TRBJ1-1

CDR3 protein: CASSLVTGRNLEAFF
CDR3 DNA: TGCGCCAGCAGCTTGGTAACGGGACGGAATCTTGAAGCTTTCTTT
clone size: few
V gene: TRBV5-1
D gene: -
J gene: TRBJ1-1

CDR3 protein: CASSPQGGVSSYNEQFF
CDR3 DNA: TGTGCCAGCAGCCCCCAGGGTGGCGTTTCCTCCTACAATGAGCAGTTCTTC
clone size: -
V gene: TRBV7-2
D gene: -
J gene: TRBJ2-1

CDR3 protein: CSAPPGTRPNEQFF
CDR3 DNA: TGCAGTGCCCCTCCGGGGACTAGGCCCAATGAGCAGTTCTTC
clone size: few
V gene: TRBV20-1
D gene: TRBD2
J gene: TRBJ2-1

CDR3 protein: CASIETDGYEQYF
CDR3 DNA: TGTGCCAGCATCGAGACAGACGGCTACGAGCAGTACTTC
clone size: many
V gene: TRBV6-2/TRBV6-3
D gene: -
J gene: TRBJ2-7

CDR3 protein: CAISESSGASNNEQFF
CDR3 DNA: TGTGCCATCAGTGAGTCGTCGGGGGCCTCGAACAATGAGCAGTTCTTC
clone size: -
V gene: TRBV10-3
D gene: -
J gene: TRBJ2-1

CDR3 protein: CASEAYGQGVGNTIYF
CDR3 DNA: TGTGCCAGCGAAGCTTACGGACAGGGGGTGGGAAACACCATATATTTT
clone size: few
V gene: TRBV7-6
D gene: TRBD1
J gene: TRBJ1-3

CDR3 protein: CASSPGLADTQYF
CDR3 DNA: TGTGCCAGCAGTCCAGGGCTCGCAGATACGCAGTATTTT
clone size: few
V gene: TRBV6-1
D gene: -
J gene: TRBJ2-3

CDR3 protein: CASSETATSGATDTQYF
CDR3 DNA: TGCGCCAGCAGCGAAACAGCGACTAGCGGGGCCACAGATACGCAGTATTTT
clone size: few
V gene: TRBV5-1
D gene: TRBD2
J gene: TRBJ2-3

CDR3 protein: CASSLSGAGETQYF
CDR3 DNA: TGTGCCAGCAGCCTCTCAGGAGCCGGGGAGACCCAGTACTTC
clone size: few
V gene: TRBV7-2
D gene: -
J gene: TRBJ2-5

CDR3 protein: CSAGGAAETQYF
CDR3 DNA: TGCAGCGCCGGGGGGGCGGCAGAGACCCAGTACTTC
clone size: few
V gene: TRBV29-1
D gene: TRBD2
J gene: TRBJ2-5

CDR3 protein: CASSHWDRLIHEQYF
CDR3 DNA: TGTGCCAGCAGTCACTGGGACAGGCTCATCCACGAGCAGTACTTC
clone size: few
V gene: TRBV27
D gene: TRBD1
J gene: TRBJ2-7

CDR3 protein: CSARRPGTEGGTQYF
CDR3 DNA: TGCAGTGCTAGAAGGCCCGGGACGGAAGGAGGCACGCAGTATTTT
clone size: -
V gene: TRBV20-1
D gene: -
J gene: TRBJ2-3

CDR3 protein: CSARDPRQGESTEAFF
CDR3 DNA: TGCAGTGCTAGGGACCCCCGCCAGGGTGAGAGCACTGAAGCTTTCTTT
clone size: many
V gene: TRBV20-1
D gene: -
J gene: TRBJ1-1

CDR3 protein: CATSRDFQAQYF
CDR3 DNA: TGTGCCACCAGCAGAGATTTTCAGGCGCAGTACTTC
clone size: many
V gene: TRBV15
D gene: -
J gene: TRBJ2-7

CDR3 protein: CSATREAGELFF
CDR3 DNA: TGCAGTGCTACCCGGGAGGCCGGGGAGCTGTTTTTT
clone size: -
V gene: TRBV20-1
D gene: TRBD2
J gene: TRBJ2-2

CDR3 protein: CSVGQLAGGSPEQFF
CDR3 DNA: TGCAGCGTTGGACAACTAGCGGGGGGCTCTCCTGAGCAGTTCTTC
clone size: -
V gene: TRBV29-1
D gene: TRBD2
J gene: TRBJ2-1

CDR3 protein: CASSWTQANTEAFF
CDR3 DNA: TGTGCCAGCAGCTGGACACAAGCAAACACTGAAGCTTTCTTT
clone size: few
V gene: TRBV7-2
D gene: -
J gene: TRBJ1-1

CDR3 protein: CASSLAFETQYF
CDR3 DNA: TGTGCCAGCAGCTTAGCTTTCGAGACCCAGTACTTC
clone size: -
V gene: TRBV7-2
D gene: -
J gene: TRBJ2-5

CDR3 protein: CASSLLPPAGGHNTQYF
CDR3 DNA: TGCGCCAGCAGCTTGCTACCTCCAGCGGGAGGGCATAATACGCAGTATTTT
clone size: -
V gene: TRBV5-1
D gene: TRBD2
J gene: TRBJ2-3

CDR3 protein: CASSQRSQGTNEKLFF
CDR3 DNA: TGTGCCAGCAGCCAACGAAGTCAAGGGACTAATGAAAAACTGTTTTTT
clone size: few
V gene: TRBV4-2
D gene: -
J gene: TRBJ1-4

CDR3 protein: CAIPRLAGGADTQYF
CDR3 DNA: TGTGCCATCCCCCGTCTAGCGGGAGGGGCAGATACGCAGTATTTT
clone size: -
V gene: TRBV2
D gene: TRBD2
J gene: TRBJ2-3

CDR3 protein: CASSDGPLGNTEAFF
CDR3 DNA: TGTGCCAGCAGTGATGGTCCCTTAGGGAACACTGAAGCTTTCTTT
clone size: -
V gene: TRBV6-1
D gene: -
J gene: TRBJ1-1

CDR3 protein: CAISEGGTGELFF
CDR3 DNA: TGTGCCATCAGTGAGGGGGGTACCGGGGAGCTGTTTTTT
clone size: -
V gene: TRBV10-3
D gene: -
J gene: TRBJ2-2

CDR3 protein: CASSQGGQGASDTEAFF
CDR3 DNA: TGTGCCAGCAGCCAAGGGGGACAGGGGGCTAGCGACACTGAAGCTTTCTTT
clone size: few
V gene: TRBV14
D gene: TRBD1
J gene: TRBJ1-1

CDR3 protein: CASTTRQPGTEAFF
CDR3 DNA: TGCGCCAGCACCACCCGGCAGCCCGGAACTGAAGCTTTCTTT
clone size: few
V gene: TRBV10-2
D gene: -
J gene: TRBJ1-1

CDR3 protein: CSAFGLAGYNEQFF
CDR3 DNA: TGCAGTGCTTTCGGACTAGCGGGGTACAATGAGCAGTTCTTC
clone size: -
V gene: TRBV20-1
D gene: TRBD2
J gene: TRBJ2-1

CDR3 protein: CSASRTRVFNEQFF
CDR3 DNA: TGCAGTGCTAGTAGGACTAGGGTTTTCAATGAGCAGTTCTTC
clone size: -
V gene: TRBV20-1
D gene: TRBD2
J gene: TRBJ2-1

CDR3 protein: CSASVGGGSDTQYF
CDR3 DNA: TGCAGTGCTAGTGTAGGGGGGGGGTCAGATACGCAGTATTTT
clone size: -
V gene: TRBV20-1
D gene: -
J gene: TRBJ2-3

CDR3 protein: CASRRPGYGYTF
CDR3 DNA: TGTGCCAGCAGGCGACCAGGTTATGGCTACACCTTC
clone size: -
V gene: TRBV12-3/TRBV12-4
D gene: -
J gene: TRBJ1-2

CDR3 protein: CASSARDSPSPQHF
CDR3 DNA: TGTGCCAGCAGTGCCCGTGACAGCCCTTCGCCCCAGCATTTT
clone size: few
V gene: TRBV6-2/TRBV6-3
D gene: -
J gene: TRBJ1-5

CDR3 protein: CASSWPHTGVTEAFF
CDR3 DNA: TGCGCCAGCAGCTGGCCCCACACAGGTGTCACTGAAGCTTTCTTT
clone size: few
V gene: TRBV5-1
D gene: -
J gene: TRBJ1-1

CDR3 protein: CSARTSGSASYNEQFF
CDR3 DNA: TGCAGTGCTCGGACTAGCGGGAGCGCCTCCTACAATGAGCAGTTCTTC
clone size: -
V gene: TRBV20-1
D gene: TRBD2
J gene: TRBJ2-1

CDR3 protein: CASSGGQQDSPLHF
CDR3 DNA: TGCGCCAGCAGCGGGGGACAGCAGGATTCACCCCTCCACTTT
clone size: many
V gene: TRBV5-1
D gene: TRBD1
J gene: TRBJ1-6

CDR3 protein: CASSPTGTANYEQYF
CDR3 DNA: TGTGCCAGCAGCCCAACCGGGACAGCCAACTACGAGCAGTACTTC
clone size: -
V gene: TRBV3-1
D gene: TRBD1
J gene: TRBJ2-7

CDR3 protein: CATGNRDRFYEQYF
CDR3 DNA: TGTGCCACGGGGAACCGGGACAGATTCTACGAGCAGTACTTC
clone size: -
V gene: TRBV10-3
D gene: TRBD1
J gene: TRBJ2-7

CDR3 protein: CASGWGLAQDTQYF
CDR3 DNA: TGTGCTAGTGGTTGGGGGCTGGCCCAGGATACGCAGTATTTT
clone size: once
V gene: TRBV12-5
D gene: -
J gene: TRBJ2-3

CDR3 protein: CASSQMGQAVYGYTF
CDR3 DNA: TGTGCCAGCAGCCAAATGGGCCAGGCAGTCTATGGCTACACCTTC
clone size: -
V gene: TRBV7-3
D gene: -
J gene: TRBJ1-2

CDR3 protein: CASLLEHQETQYF
CDR3 DNA: TGTGCCAGCTTACTAGAACACCAAGAGACCCAGTACTTC
clone size: few
V gene: TRBV2
D gene: -
J gene: TRBJ2-5

CDR3 protein: CASSFGGATDTQYF
CDR3 DNA: TGTGCCAGCAGCTTCGGGGGGGCCACAGATACGCAGTATTTT
clone size: many
V gene: TRBV7-2
D gene: TRBD2
J gene: TRBJ2-3

CDR3 protein: CASSLGLRNTEAFF
CDR3 DNA: TGTGCCAGCAGCTTAGGGTTGAGGAACACTGAAGCTTTCTTT
clone size: -
V gene: TRBV7-2
D gene: -
J gene: TRBJ1-1

CDR3 protein: CSVAPRTPTETQYF
CDR3 DNA: TGCAGCGTTGCCCCCCGTACCCCCACCGAGACCCAGTACTTC
clone size: -
V gene: TRBV29-1
D gene: -
J gene: TRBJ2-5

CDR3 protein: CASSYSFRGSFEQYF
CDR3 DNA: TGTGCCAGCAGTTACTCATTCCGCGGGAGCTTCGAGCAGTACTTC
clone size: few
V gene: TRBV6-5
D gene: TRBD2
J gene: TRBJ2-7